The 31 T cell receptor beta chains presented below share a single source sample, sequenced in a study of cytomegalovirus exposure and HLA in healthy donors. Use of 60 Vbeta and 13 Jbeta primers characterized the PCR. The data were produced by immunoSEQ multiplex PCR, yet TCRdb's version contains in-frame clones alone and is incomplete. In the table there are some 170,000 clones, more than 75% of which are singletons. Sequencing input: PBMCs. These receptors all come from a man aged 18 to 30 in good health and CMV-seropositive.

The rearrangement joins TRBV19 to TRBJ1-2; D may be TRBD1 (6 bases). Germline values: CDR1 LNHDA, CDR2 SQIVND (reference sequence). V lost 5 bases and J 6 bases, leaving 16 bases between the germline ends. The CDR3 has 14 residues. The DNA of the CDR3 is TGTGCCAGTAGTCCGAACAGGGCTTCGGATGGCTACACCTTC. This gives the protein CASSPNRASDGYTF.

This chain joins TRBV19 and TRBJ1-1; a weak D match, TRBD1 (6 bases). The CDR3 sequence is 12 residues long. Germline loops: CDR1 LNHDA, CDR2 SQIVND (reference sequence). Trimming left V 5 bases short and J 8 bases short, with 12 bases between. The CDR3 region is CASSDTGREAFF. The CDR3 region has the DNA TGTGCCAGTAGTGATACAGGGCGGGAAGCTTTCTTT.

As to this clone: One end of the junction is discordant with germline, which a read error may explain. The rearrangement uses TRBV19 and TRBJ2-1; 9 positions match TRBD2. Germline lookup yields CDR1 LNHDA and CDR2 SQIVND (reference sequence). The CDR3 consists of 16 residues. In DNA, the CDR3 is TGTGCCAGTACCTATCAAGCGGGAGGCTCCTCCAATGAGCAGTTCTTC. Protein product: CASTYQAGGSSNEQFF.

DNA for the CDR3: TGCGCCAGCAGCTTGGCAGGGGCTAATGAAAAACTGTTTTTT. Amino acid sequence: CASSLAGANEKLFF. This chain connects TRBV5-1 to TRBJ1-4, with TRBD1 as a possible D gene (6 bases). In germline, CDR1 is SGHRS, CDR2 YFSETQ. CDR3 length: 14 amino acids. Between the trimmed V and J ends, which lost 0 bases and 3 bases, there was a span of 6 bases.

The V gene is TRBV6-5, the J gene TRBJ2-7; 7 positions agree with TRBD2. After removal of 6 bases from V and 3 bases from J, the junction contained 5 bases not matched to a gene. CDR3 length equals 13 residues. Per the germline V gene, CDR1 is MNHEY and CDR2 is SVGAGI. The CDR3 loop reads CASRLSSGYEQYF. DNA of the CDR3: TGTGCCAGCAGGCTATCTAGCGGCTACGAGCAGTACTTC.

The CDR3, as DNA: TGTGCCAGCAGCTTAGGCGCGGGTGAGCCCCAGCATTTT. This gives the protein CASSLGAGEPQHF. The chain uses TRBV13 and TRBJ1-5, with D unresolved. V lost 0 bases and J 8 bases, leaving 8 bases between the germline ends. CDR3 length: 13 residues. The germline V gene has CDR1 PRHDT and CDR2 FYEKMQ (reference sequence).

With regard to this clone: The same CDR3 is also encoded by other DNA sequences in this sample. The chain links TRBV7-9 to TRBJ2-1; no clear D gene. Germline loops: CDR1 SEHNR, CDR2 FQNEAQ (reference sequence). The V end lost 6 bases, the J end lost 11 bases, and 17 bases lay between the germline ends. The CDR3 length is 13 residues. The CDR3 DNA reads as TGTGCCAGCAGTCCAGACTCTGCAATGAAGCAGTTCTTC. It is translated as CASSPDSAMKQFF.

CDR3 region: CASSPSFGDTVSGNTIYF. The CDR3 DNA follows: TGTGCCAGTAGTCCGTCTTTTGGGGACACCGTCTCTGGAAACACCATATATTTT. J is TRBJ1-3 and V is TRBV19, with D possibly matching TRBD1 (6 bases). This CDR3 contains 18 residues. Trimming cost V 5 bases and J 0 bases, with 20 bases left between them. Germline V gene data show CDR1 as LNHDA and CDR2 as SQIVND (reference sequence).

The J gene is TRBJ2-5, the V gene TRBV7-9; D is possibly TRBD2 (6 bases). Germline CDR1 is SEHNR and CDR2 is FQNEAQ (reference sequence). This CDR3 spans 16 amino acids. Trimming shortened V by 0 bases and J by 2 bases, and 13 bases separated the two germline ends. This chain's CDR3 is CASSLAGGIGQETQYF. The CDR3 bases are TGTGCCAGCAGCTTAGCTGGCGGGATAGGTCAAGAGACCCAGTACTTC.

J is TRBJ2-7 and V is TRBV19, with 9 bases lining up with TRBD2. The CDR3 covers 15 residues. The V gene's germline CDR1 is LNHDA and CDR2 SQIVND (reference sequence). Losses at the gene ends were 1 base for V and 3 bases for J; bases not matched to a gene: 4. The CDR3 nucleotides are TGTGCCAGTAGTATAGCAGCGGGAGGCCTCTACGAGCAGTACTTC. Residues: CASSIAAGGLYEQYF.

This clone occurred once. The chain employs TRBV30 and TRBJ1-1; D may be TRBD1 (5 bases). Germline-derived CDR1 and CDR2 are GTSNPN and SVGIG (reference sequence). Trimming took 4 bases from V and 11 from J, leaving 17 bases between them. The CDR3 has 12 residues. Here the CDR3 DNA reads TGTGCCTGGACCCTGACAGTGGAACGGGCTTTCTTT. This translates into CAWTLTVERAFF.

The genes are TRBV5-6 and TRBJ2-7, with 11 bases fitting TRBD2. V dropped 0 bases and J dropped 1; count of bases not matched to a gene: 9. This CDR3 contains 18 residues. The germline CDR1 and CDR2 sequences are SGHDT and YYEEEE. CDR3 amino acids: CASSLGLAGGTWSYEQYF. CDR3 DNA: TGTGCCAGCAGCTTGGGGCTAGCGGGAGGAACTTGGTCCTACGAGCAGTACTTC.

The chain employs TRBV2 and TRBJ2-7; 9 bases are a match to TRBD2. The junction had 10 bases not matched to a gene; V was cut back by 7 bases and J by 6 bases. Germline V lookup: CDR1 SNHLY, CDR2 FYNNEI. The length of the CDR3 is 14 residues. The DNA of the CDR3 is TGTGCCAGCACGGACAGCGGGAGGCAACTCGAGCAGTACTTC. Translation gives CASTDSGRQLEQYF.

The chain carries TRBV2 and TRBJ1-6; D call uncertain. Trimming stripped 6 bases from V and 6 bases from J, with 6 bases between. This CDR3 spans 12 amino acids. Germline CDR1 SNHLY, CDR2 FYNNEI. CDR3 DNA sequence: TGTGCCAGCAGCTTCCTTAATTCACCCCTCCACTTT. Translating gives CASSFLNSPLHF. The full variable domain, with the rest looked up from reference TRBV2 and TRBJ1-6, is EPEVTQTPSHQVTQMGQEVILRCVPISNHLYFYWYRQILGQKVEFLVSFYNNEISEKSEIFDDQFSVERPDGSNFTLKIRSTKLEDSAMYFCASSFLNSPLHFGNGTRLTVT.

The chain links TRBV7-8 to TRBJ2-7; unclear D gene. CDR3 size: 15 residues. Germline V gene sequence: CDR1 SGHVS, CDR2 FQNEAQ. With 4 bases removed from V and 6 bases from J, the gap between germline ends came to 19 bases. The CDR3 loop is CASSSLRSGVSEQYF. In nucleotides, the CDR3 is TGTGCCAGCAGCTCCCTCCGTAGTGGAGTGAGCGAGCAGTACTTC.

The rearrangement joins TRBV6-6 to TRBJ2-5; tentative D call: TRBD2 (6 bases). Germline V CDR1 and CDR2: MNHNY, SVGAGI (reference sequence). Trimming cost V 7 bases and J 2 bases, with 14 bases left between them. The CDR3 totals 14 residues. This chain's CDR3 is CASTRSSEQETQYF. For the CDR3, the DNA is TGTGCCAGCACCAGATCTAGCGAACAAGAGACCCAGTACTTC.

The CDR3 DNA is TGCGCCAGCAGCCAGCTGTGGGACAGCCGCAGAAACACCATATATTTT. The encoded protein is CASSQLWDSRRNTIYF. The V call is TRBV4-1, the J call TRBJ1-3; 7 nucleotides align to TRBD1. CDR1 MGHRA and CDR2 YSYEKL come from the germline V gene. V was clipped by 3 bases and J by 5 bases; unmatched bases: 10. CDR3 size: 16 residues.

This sequence joins TRBV5-1 and TRBJ1-1, with 11 bases identical to TRBD1. J lost 3 bases, V lost 4 bases, and 5 bases had no gene match. Looked up from germline, CDR1 is SGHRS and CDR2 is YFSETQ. The CDR3 spans 15 residues. The CDR3 bases are TGCGCCAGCAGCACGGGACAGGGGGAGCACACTGAAGCTTTCTTT. This gives the protein CASSTGQGEHTEAFF.

This rearrangement joins TRBV12-5 to TRBJ2-1, with TRBD2 identical over 10 bases. The CDR3 totals 17 residues. Germline V gene sequence: CDR1 LGHNT, CDR2 FRNRAP. V trimming: 6 bases; J trimming: 2 bases; junction bases outside the gene matches: 10. Here the CDR3 DNA reads TGTGCTAGTGGCCCGACCCGGACTAGCGGAGCCTACAATGAGCAGTTCTTC. Protein product: CASGPTRTSGAYNEQFF.

In DNA form, the CDR3 reads TGCGCCAGCAGGACAGGGGATAATTCACCCCTCCACTTT. Encoded protein: CASRTGDNSPLHF. V and J are TRBV5-1 and TRBJ1-6, with 8 positions matching TRBD1. CDR1 is SGHRS, CDR2 YFSETQ, per germline. The length of the CDR3 is 13 residues. J was trimmed by 5 bases and V by 5 bases; bases with no gene match: 0.

The chain links TRBV4-3 to TRBJ1-1; 9 nucleotides match TRBD1. CDR3 size: 15 residues. V shed 4 bases, J shed 0 bases, and the junction held 3 bases outside the gene matches. Germline loops: CDR1 LGHNA, CDR2 YSLEER. The CDR3, as DNA: TGCGCCAGCAGCCTAGGACAGGGGATGAACACTGAAGCTTTCTTT. This encodes CASSLGQGMNTEAFF.

J is TRBJ1-6 and V is TRBV4-3; D might be TRBD1 (5 bases). V lost 1 base, J lost 6 bases, and 7 bases lay in between. The CDR3 is 14 residues long. Germline CDR1 and CDR2: LGHNA and YSLEER. CDR3 in DNA: TGCGCCAGCAGCCAAGGACAGCTTAATTCACCCCTCCACTTT. Its protein is CASSQGQLNSPLHF.

V is TRBV5-1 and J is TRBJ2-1; 12 nucleotides agree with TRBD2. V lost 4 bases to trimming and J lost 6 bases; unmatched junction nucleotides: 11. CDR1 SGHRS and CDR2 YFSETQ come from the germline V gene. This CDR3 is 17 amino acids long. This chain's CDR3 is CASSRGLAGGPANEQFF. CDR3 nucleotides: TGCGCCAGCAGCCGGGGGCTAGCGGGAGGGCCAGCCAATGAGCAGTTCTTC.

V is TRBV5-1 and J is TRBJ2-3; 11 bases agree with TRBD2. The ends lost 3 bases at V and 2 bases at J; junction bases unmatched: 8. The CDR3 runs 17 residues. Germline V gene sequence: CDR1 SGHRS, CDR2 YFSETQ. The CDR3 sequence is CASSSTPLAGDTDTQYF. The CDR3 nucleotides read TGCGCCAGCAGCTCAACACCACTAGCGGGGGACACAGATACGCAGTATTTT.

This chain links TRBV12-5 with TRBJ1-5; D is perhaps TRBD1 (5 bases). The CDR3 contains 14 residues. V was trimmed by 7 bases and J by 0 bases, leaving 10 bases between them. Germline CDR1 is LGHNT and CDR2 is FRNRAP. CDR3 sequence reads: CASVWGGSNQPQHF. The CDR3 DNA follows: TGTGCTAGTGTCTGGGGCGGTAGCAATCAGCCCCAGCATTTT.

The CDR3 protein is CASSPWTSASSYNEQFF. CDR3 nucleotides: TGCGCCAGCAGCCCCTGGACTAGCGCAAGCTCCTACAATGAGCAGTTCTTC. The chain joins TRBV4-1 to TRBJ2-1, with 9 positions matching TRBD2. The CDR3 is 17 amino acids. From germline, CDR1 is MGHRA and CDR2 YSYEKL. V gave up 4 bases and J gave up 0 bases; unmatched junction bases: 7.

The chain has TRBV4-3 and TRBJ1-6; D is undetermined. Trimming removed 5 bases from V and 6 bases from J, with 8 bases in between. CDR3 size: 13 residues. Per germline, CDR1 LGHNA and CDR2 YSLEER. The CDR3 DNA is TGCGCCAGCAGCACCCACTTTAATTCACCCCTCCACTTT. Amino acid sequence: CASSTHFNSPLHF.

J is TRBJ1-1 and V is TRBV29-1; no clear D gene. Germline V gene lookup returns CDR1 SQVTM and CDR2 ANQGSEA. The CDR3 has 13 residues. Trimming shortened V by 7 bases and J by 0 bases, and 12 bases separated the two germline ends. The DNA of the CDR3 is TGCAGCGGAAACAGATTAATGAACACTGAAGCTTTCTTT. It specifies CSGNRLMNTEAFF.

The V and J genes are TRBV19 and TRBJ2-1; 7 nucleotides match TRBD2. V shed 7 bases and J 0 bases; nucleotides not matched to a gene: 9. Germline V gene lookup returns CDR1 LNHDA and CDR2 SQIVND (reference sequence). The CDR3 covers 16 residues. The CDR3 nucleotides read TGTGCCAGTATCGCTCCCGGCGGGGGCTCCTACAATGAGCAGTTCTTC. It is translated as CASIAPGGGSYNEQFF.

This chain connects TRBV4-1 to TRBJ1-1; D call uncertain. Germline CDR1 MGHRA, CDR2 YSYEKL. The CDR3 totals 14 residues. V shed 0 bases and J shed 1 base, with 6 bases lying between them. CDR3 loop: CASSQEPGNTEAFF. In nucleotides, the CDR3 is TGCGCCAGCAGCCAAGAACCGGGGAACACTGAAGCTTTCTTT.

This clone was recorded once. V usage is TRBV11-2 and J usage is TRBJ2-7, with D perhaps TRBD1 (6 bases). The germline V and J ends were trimmed by 5 bases and 5 bases, with 19 bases remaining between them. Germline V lookup: CDR1 SGHAT, CDR2 FQNNGV. The CDR3 has 15 amino acids. CDR3 coding DNA: TGTGCCAGCAGCCCCCCTCTGGGGGCATCCAACGAGCAGTACTTC. This gives the protein CASSPPLGASNEQYF.